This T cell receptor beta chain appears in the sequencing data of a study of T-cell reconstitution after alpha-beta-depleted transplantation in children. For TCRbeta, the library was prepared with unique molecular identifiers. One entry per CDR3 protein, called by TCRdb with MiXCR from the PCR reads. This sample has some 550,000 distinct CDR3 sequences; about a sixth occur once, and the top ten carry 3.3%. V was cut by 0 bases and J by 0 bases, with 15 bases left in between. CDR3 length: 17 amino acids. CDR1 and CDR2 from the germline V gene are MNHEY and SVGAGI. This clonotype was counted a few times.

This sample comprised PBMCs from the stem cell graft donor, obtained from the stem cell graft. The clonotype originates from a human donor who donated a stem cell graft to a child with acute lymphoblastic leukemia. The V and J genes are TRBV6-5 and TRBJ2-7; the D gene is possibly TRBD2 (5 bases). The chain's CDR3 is CASSYSGGPESSYEQYF. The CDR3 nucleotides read TGTGCCAGCAGTTACTCTGGCGGGCCAGAGAGCTCCTACGAGCAGTACTTC.